Listed below are T cell receptor beta chains from one sample, sequenced in a study of T-cell memory formation after mild COVID-19. TCRdb re-called the 5' RACE reads through MiXCR, storing one row per CDR3 protein. The data hold approximately 45,000 distinct CDR3 sequences, with less than 8% observed a single time. The sample was PBMCs or a T cell subset sorted from them (not recorded which). The origin of the receptors is an adult who had mild COVID-19 (a few samples of this study predate the infection). Cell type and time point are not known. CDR3s include the opening cysteine and the closing phenylalanine or tryptophan. A D gene is named only where the DNA matches it firmly. A clone size is listed for some rows: how often the clone was seen (once, few, many), or a class if it is expanded.

J gene: TRBJ2-7; V gene: TRBV20-1; D gene: -; clone size: many; CDR3 DNA: TGCAGTGCTACGACAGGGAGGGAGCAGTACTTC; CDR3 protein: CSATTGREQYF
J gene: TRBJ2-5; V gene: TRBV7-9; D gene: TRBD2; clone size: -; CDR3 DNA: TGTGCCAGCAGCACCCTAGCGGCAGAGACCCAGTACTTC; CDR3 protein: CASSTLAAETQYF
J gene: TRBJ2-2; V gene: TRBV10-3; D gene: -; clone size: many; CDR3 DNA: TGTGCCATCAGTGAGGGGCTAGCCCACACCGGGGAGCTGTTTTTT; CDR3 protein: CAISEGLAHTGELFF
J gene: TRBJ1-1; V gene: TRBV3-1; D gene: -; clone size: many; CDR3 DNA: TGTGCCAGCAGCCAAGCACAGGGTAGTGGCACTGAAGCTTTCTTT; CDR3 protein: CASSQAQGSGTEAFF
J gene: TRBJ2-7; V gene: TRBV2; D gene: TRBD2; clone size: -; CDR3 DNA: TGTGCCAGCAGTGATAGCGGGATCACCTACGAGCAGTACTTC; CDR3 protein: CASSDSGITYEQYF
J gene: TRBJ2-7; V gene: TRBV29-1; D gene: -; clone size: -; CDR3 DNA: TGCAGCGTTGAAGATCTTCAGACCTACGAGCAGTACTTC; CDR3 protein: CSVEDLQTYEQYF
J gene: TRBJ2-5; V gene: TRBV6-6; D gene: TRBD2; clone size: many; CDR3 DNA: TGTGCCAGCCGGACTAGCGGGAGGGTCTTCCAGGGGACCCAGTACTTC; CDR3 protein: CASRTSGRVFQGTQYF
J gene: TRBJ1-6; V gene: TRBV20-1; D gene: TRBD1; clone size: -; CDR3 DNA: TGCAGTGCTTGTAGGACAGGGAATTCACCCCTCCACTTT; CDR3 protein: CSACRTGNSPLHF
J gene: TRBJ2-1; V gene: TRBV19; D gene: TRBD1; clone size: few; CDR3 DNA: TGTGCCAGTAGGGACAGGGTCAATGAGCAGTTCTTC; CDR3 protein: CASRDRVNEQFF
J gene: TRBJ2-2; V gene: TRBV9; D gene: -; clone size: -; CDR3 DNA: TGTGCCAGCAGCGCAAGACAGGGGAGGGACACCGGGGAGCTGTTTTTT; CDR3 protein: CASSARQGRDTGELFF
J gene: TRBJ2-7; V gene: TRBV5-1; D gene: -; clone size: many; CDR3 DNA: TGCGCCAGCAGCTTGGTTTGGGGGCCCTCCTACGAGCAGTACTTC; CDR3 protein: CASSLVWGPSYEQYF
J gene: TRBJ1-2; V gene: TRBV5-1; D gene: TRBD1; clone size: few; CDR3 DNA: TGCGCCAGCAGCTGGGGACAGGGTAGTGGTGGCTACACCTTC; CDR3 protein: CASSWGQGSGGYTF
J gene: TRBJ2-4; V gene: TRBV9; D gene: TRBD2; clone size: many; CDR3 DNA: TGTGCCAGCAGCGTAGGGGAGGGGCGCCGGGACATTCAGTACTTC; CDR3 protein: CASSVGEGRRDIQYF
J gene: TRBJ1-2; V gene: TRBV6-2/TRBV6-3; D gene: -; clone size: -; CDR3 DNA: TGTGCCAGCAGTTCCAAGAATAACTATGGCTACACCTTC; CDR3 protein: CASSSKNNYGYTF
J gene: TRBJ2-2; V gene: TRBV9; D gene: -; clone size: few; CDR3 DNA: TGTGCCAGCAGCGTAGGTGGTCTCACCGGGGAGCTGTTTTTT; CDR3 protein: CASSVGGLTGELFF
J gene: TRBJ2-1; V gene: TRBV5-1; D gene: TRBD2; clone size: many; CDR3 DNA: TGCGCCAGCAGCTTGCGACTAGCTCCCAATGAGCAGTTCTTC; CDR3 protein: CASSLRLAPNEQFF
J gene: TRBJ1-2; V gene: TRBV27; D gene: -; clone size: few; CDR3 DNA: TGTGCCAGCAGTTTGGGGAGGCCGAACCTCTATGGCTACACCTTC; CDR3 protein: CASSLGRPNLYGYTF
J gene: TRBJ2-5; V gene: TRBV12-3/TRBV12-4; D gene: -; clone size: many; CDR3 DNA: TGTGCCAGCAGTCCGGCGGCGGGTGGAGGTCGGGAGACCCAGTACTTC; CDR3 protein: CASSPAAGGGRETQYF
J gene: TRBJ1-1; V gene: TRBV15; D gene: TRBD1; clone size: -; CDR3 DNA: TGTGCCACCAGCAGAGATCTATTGGACAGGCTAATGAACACTGAAGCTTTCTTT; CDR3 protein: CATSRDLLDRLMNTEAFF
J gene: TRBJ1-6; V gene: TRBV5-1; D gene: -; clone size: few; CDR3 DNA: TGCGCCAGCAGCTCAAGGGACTCCCGCGGGGATAATTCACCCCTCCACTTT; CDR3 protein: CASSSRDSRGDNSPLHF
J gene: TRBJ1-2; V gene: TRBV12-3/TRBV12-4; D gene: -; clone size: many; CDR3 DNA: TGTGCCAGCAGTCGAGGAGGGCCTGGCTACACCTTC; CDR3 protein: CASSRGGPGYTF
J gene: TRBJ1-6; V gene: TRBV4-1; D gene: -; clone size: -; CDR3 DNA: TGCGCCAGCAGCCAAGAGGGGGAGTCGAGTTCACCCCTCCACTTT; CDR3 protein: CASSQEGESSSPLHF
J gene: TRBJ1-5; V gene: TRBV7-2; D gene: -; clone size: many; CDR3 DNA: TGTGCCAGCAGCTTAGGGGGGTTTGGCAATCAGCCCCAGCATTTT; CDR3 protein: CASSLGGFGNQPQHF
J gene: TRBJ1-6; V gene: TRBV19; D gene: -; clone size: -; CDR3 DNA: TGTGCCAGTAGCACGCGGGGCATGGCGGATGCACGTATCCTTGGGATTAATTCACCCCTCCACTTT; CDR3 protein: CASSTRGMADARILGINSPLHF
J gene: TRBJ1-2; V gene: TRBV30; D gene: -; clone size: few; CDR3 DNA: TGTGCCTGGAGTGTACAGGCGTACTATGGCTACACCTTC; CDR3 protein: CAWSVQAYYGYTF
J gene: TRBJ2-2; V gene: TRBV7-2; D gene: TRBD1; clone size: few; CDR3 DNA: TGTGCCAGCAGCTTAGTGAAGGGGGCCGGCGGGGAGCTGTTTTTT; CDR3 protein: CASSLVKGAGGELFF
J gene: TRBJ1-3; V gene: TRBV5-5; D gene: TRBD1; clone size: -; CDR3 DNA: TGTGCCAGCAGCCTACTCCAGGGGGCATTGAGTAGGTCTGGAAACACCATATATTTT; CDR3 protein: CASSLLQGALSRSGNTIYF
J gene: TRBJ2-7; V gene: TRBV5-5; D gene: -; clone size: many; CDR3 DNA: TGTGCCAGCAGCTTTCGAACCCCCAACTACGAGCAGTACTTC; CDR3 protein: CASSFRTPNYEQYF
J gene: TRBJ1-1; V gene: TRBV12-3/TRBV12-4; D gene: -; clone size: many; CDR3 DNA: TGTGCCAGCAGTTTAAGGAACACTGAAGCTTTCTTT; CDR3 protein: CASSLRNTEAFF
J gene: TRBJ2-2; V gene: TRBV30; D gene: -; clone size: few; CDR3 DNA: TGTGCCTGGAGCGCGGGGAACACCGGGGAGCTGTTTTTT; CDR3 protein: CAWSAGNTGELFF
J gene: TRBJ2-7; V gene: TRBV14; D gene: TRBD1; clone size: many; CDR3 DNA: TGTGCCAGCAGCCAAGGACAGGGCTTCGAGCAGTACTTC; CDR3 protein: CASSQGQGFEQYF
J gene: TRBJ1-5; V gene: TRBV6-5; D gene: TRBD1; clone size: many; CDR3 DNA: TGTGCCAGCAACCCGGGACAGGGTATCGGTCAGCCCCAGCATTTT; CDR3 protein: CASNPGQGIGQPQHF
J gene: TRBJ1-1; V gene: TRBV7-9; D gene: TRBD1; clone size: many; CDR3 DNA: TGTGCCAGCAGCCTGGACAGGTGGACTGAAGCTTTCTTT; CDR3 protein: CASSLDRWTEAFF
J gene: TRBJ2-1; V gene: TRBV27; D gene: TRBD1; clone size: many; CDR3 DNA: TGTGCCAGCGGACCGACAGGGGCTCTACGGCGGTTCTTC; CDR3 protein: CASGPTGALRRFF
J gene: TRBJ1-4; V gene: TRBV11-2; D gene: TRBD1; clone size: few; CDR3 DNA: TGTGCCAGCAGCTTATTAAGGGACAGCGGTAGCATTCGCGAAAAACTGTTTTTT; CDR3 protein: CASSLLRDSGSIREKLFF
J gene: TRBJ1-2; V gene: TRBV29-1; D gene: -; clone size: many; CDR3 DNA: TGCAGCGTTGGAGCGATGAACTATGGCTACACCTTC; CDR3 protein: CSVGAMNYGYTF
J gene: TRBJ2-3; V gene: TRBV23-1; D gene: -; clone size: many; CDR3 DNA: TGCGCCAGCAGTACCCGAGAGGGGATGGGGACAGATACGCAGTATTTT; CDR3 protein: CASSTREGMGTDTQYF
J gene: TRBJ2-2; V gene: TRBV4-2; D gene: -; clone size: many; CDR3 DNA: TGTGCCAGCAGCCACCCAGGGGTGGACACCGGGGAGCTGTTTTTT; CDR3 protein: CASSHPGVDTGELFF
J gene: TRBJ2-1; V gene: TRBV3-1; D gene: TRBD2; clone size: many; CDR3 DNA: TGTGCCAGCAGCCAACCGGGACTATACAATGAGCAGTTCTTC; CDR3 protein: CASSQPGLYNEQFF
J gene: TRBJ1-4; V gene: TRBV4-1; D gene: -; clone size: -; CDR3 DNA: TGCGCCAGCAGCCTTGTGGACAGAACTAATGAAAAACTGTTTTTT; CDR3 protein: CASSLVDRTNEKLFF
J gene: TRBJ1-5; V gene: TRBV6-5; D gene: TRBD1; clone size: many; CDR3 DNA: TGTGCCAGCAGGGGAAAGACAGGGGCCTCGGGGCCCCAGCATTTT; CDR3 protein: CASRGKTGASGPQHF
J gene: TRBJ2-3; V gene: TRBV29-1; D gene: -; clone size: -; CDR3 DNA: TGCAGCGTCCGGCGGGGCACAGATACGCAGTATTTT; CDR3 protein: CSVRRGTDTQYF
J gene: TRBJ1-2; V gene: TRBV7-9; D gene: -; clone size: -; CDR3 DNA: TGTGCCAGCAGCTTAGCGCTCAGGGCCGGCTATGGCTACACCTTC; CDR3 protein: CASSLALRAGYGYTF
J gene: TRBJ2-7; V gene: TRBV7-8; D gene: -; clone size: many; CDR3 DNA: TGTGCCAGCAGCTTAGGGTCCGACGGGACCTACGAGCAGTACTTC; CDR3 protein: CASSLGSDGTYEQYF
J gene: TRBJ1-4; V gene: TRBV29-1; D gene: -; clone size: few; CDR3 DNA: TGCAGCGCCAGGACAGCTGGGGATGAAAAACTGTTTTTT; CDR3 protein: CSARTAGDEKLFF
J gene: TRBJ1-2; V gene: TRBV7-3; D gene: TRBD1; clone size: -; CDR3 DNA: TGTGCCAGCAGCTTAACTCCAGGAATACAGGGGGCGAATGGCTACACCTTC; CDR3 protein: CASSLTPGIQGANGYTF
J gene: TRBJ2-7; V gene: TRBV5-1; D gene: -; clone size: many; CDR3 DNA: TGCGCCAGCAGCTCCAGGGGTTACGAGCAGTACTTC; CDR3 protein: CASSSRGYEQYF
J gene: TRBJ2-1; V gene: TRBV15; D gene: TRBD2; clone size: few; CDR3 DNA: TGTGCCACCAGCAGAGATGGGACTAGCGGGGGGGCCTACAATGAGCAGTTCTTC; CDR3 protein: CATSRDGTSGGAYNEQFF
J gene: TRBJ1-1; V gene: TRBV7-2; D gene: TRBD1; clone size: -; CDR3 DNA: TGTGCCAGCACCACGGGACAGAAGAACACTGAAGCTTTCTTT; CDR3 protein: CASTTGQKNTEAFF
J gene: TRBJ2-5; V gene: TRBV2; D gene: -; clone size: few; CDR3 DNA: TGTGCCAGCAGTGAACGACCCTTGGTGGGGACCCAGTACTTC; CDR3 protein: CASSERPLVGTQYF
J gene: TRBJ1-5; V gene: TRBV20-1; D gene: -; clone size: few; CDR3 DNA: TGCAGTGCTGGCGGCAGGCTGGATCAGCCCCAGCATTTT; CDR3 protein: CSAGGRLDQPQHF
J gene: TRBJ2-1; V gene: TRBV24-1; D gene: TRBD2; clone size: few; CDR3 DNA: TGTGCCACCAGTGACCCCGGGGGGGCCCATGAGCAGTTCTTC; CDR3 protein: CATSDPGGAHEQFF
J gene: TRBJ1-2; V gene: TRBV28; D gene: TRBD1; clone size: few; CDR3 DNA: TGTGCCAGCACCTCCAGGGGGCGCGTCGCTGGCTACACCTTC; CDR3 protein: CASTSRGRVAGYTF